The 10 T cell receptor beta chains in this list originate from one sample, sequenced in a study of cytomegalovirus exposure and HLA in healthy donors. The assay was immunoSEQ multiplex PCR, and TCRdb's table has in-frame clones only and misses some. The table includes under 200,000 clones, about 88% detected once. Input material: PBMCs. The receptors were gathered from a woman under 30 in good health and CMV-seronegative.

The V and J genes are TRBV27 and TRBJ1-2, with D perhaps TRBD1 (6 bases). This CDR3 region has 15 residues. The V end was cut by 3 bases, the J end by 0 bases, with 11 bases between. Germline CDR1 and CDR2: MNHEY and SMNVEV (reference sequence). CDR3 sequence reads: CASSFYRDTNYGYTF. CDR3 in DNA: TGTGCCAGCAGTTTCTACAGGGATACTAACTATGGCTACACCTTC.

The genes are TRBV7-9 and TRBJ2-7, with TRBD1 as a possible D gene (5 bases). Germline values: CDR1 SEHNR, CDR2 FQNEAQ (reference sequence). The CDR3 loop spans 17 amino acids. Trimming removed 1 base at V and 6 bases at J, with 22 bases between. CDR3 coding DNA: TGTGCCAGCAGCTTAGGCCCCGGGCAGGGTCCTGGTCGCGAGCAGTACTTC. Its translation: CASSLGPGQGPGREQYF.

This chain joins TRBV18 and TRBJ1-5, with unresolved D. CDR3 length: 13 amino acids. Germline loops: CDR1 KGHSH, CDR2 LQKENI. V lost 2 bases to trimming and J lost 7 bases, with 9 bases between them. CDR3 coding DNA: TGTGCCAGCTCACCAGGGTTGGAGCAGCCCCAGCATTTT. Translation gives CASSPGLEQPQHF.

The chain uses TRBV12-5 and TRBJ2-2, with a weak D call TRBD2 (5 bases). The CDR3 runs to 15 residues. V lost 1 base and J 5 bases, leaving 11 bases between the germline ends. The V gene's germline CDR1 is LGHNT and CDR2 FRNRAP. Here the CDR3 reads CASGLDRGWTGELFF. The CDR3, as DNA: TGTGCTAGTGGTTTGGACCGGGGATGGACCGGGGAGCTGTTTTTT. Combining the CDR3 with reference TRBV12-5 and TRBJ2-2 gives the whole variable domain DARVTQTPRHKVTEMGQEVTMRCQPILGHNTVFWYRQTMMQGLELLAYFRNRAPLDDSGMPKDRFSAEMPDATLATLKIQPSEPRDSAVYFCASGLDRGWTGELFFGEGSRLTVL.

This chain uses TRBV5-1 with TRBJ1-3; tentatively, D is TRBD1 (6 bases). The CDR3 runs to 16 residues. Trimming took off 0 bases at V and 4 bases at J, with 14 bases between the two ends. Germline CDR1 is SGHRS and CDR2 is YFSETQ. The CDR3 DNA is TGCGCCAGCAGCTTGGCCCCCGGGACATACGGAAACACCATATATTTT. Amino acid sequence: CASSLAPGTYGNTIYF.

The chain has TRBV9 and TRBJ1-2, with 7 bases fitting TRBD1. The trim removed 3 bases at V and 3 bases at J, leaving 5 bases unmatched. CDR3 length: 14 residues. The germline V gene encodes CDR1 SGDLS and CDR2 YYNGEE. CDR3 protein: CASSAGGKDYGYTF. The CDR3 DNA reads TGTGCCAGCAGCGCAGGGGGTAAGGACTATGGCTACACCTTC.

The J gene is TRBJ1-2, the V gene TRBV18; 10 bases align to TRBD1. Germline V gene lookup returns CDR1 KGHSH and CDR2 LQKENI. The CDR3 extends over 15 amino acids. V trimming: 6 bases; J trimming: 7 bases; junction bases outside the gene matches: 11. CDR3 sequence (DNA): TGTGCCAGCTCGCCTCAGCCGGGACAGGGGTTTGGCTACACCTTC. This encodes CASSPQPGQGFGYTF.

The chain combines TRBV18 with TRBJ2-3; D call uncertain. Germline-derived CDR1 and CDR2 are KGHSH and LQKENI. Trimming removed 6 bases at V and 4 bases at J, with 11 bases between. CDR3 length: 13 residues. The CDR3 loop reads CASSPRRADTQYF. The DNA for the CDR3 is TGTGCCAGCTCTCCCCGACGGGCAGATACGCAGTATTTT.

This clone was seen a handful of times. In nucleotides, the CDR3 is TGTGCCGCATCCGGGACTAGCGGGAGGGAGACCCAGTACTTC. It specifies CAASGTSGRETQYF. The chain combines TRBV19 with TRBJ2-5; 15 bases fit TRBD2. Losses at the gene ends were 11 bases for V and 5 bases for J; bases not matched to a gene: 6. CDR3 length: 14 amino acids. The germline V gene encodes CDR1 LNHDA and CDR2 SQIVND (reference sequence).

This chain connects TRBV25-1 to TRBJ2-7, with TRBD2 identical over 8 bases. The junction had 11 bases not matched to a gene; V was cut back by 6 bases and J by 4 bases. The CDR3 runs to 15 residues. In germline, CDR1 is MGHDK, CDR2 SYGVNS. The DNA of the CDR3 is TGTGCCAGCAGACGCCGAATAGCGGGGATATACGAGCAGTACTTC. Encoded protein: CASRRRIAGIYEQYF.